This T cell receptor beta chain comes out of a study of T cell repertoires in cytomegalovirus infection. Study overall: Recently identified HLA-C-restricted CMV epitopes were among the peptides used. CMV infection and matching HLA type were both indicated by public TCR beta signatures. Findings and caveats of the study: In two of eight donors, the top clonotype was HLA-C-restricted CMV-specific.

To note about this clonotype: What it binds is unknown.

The CDR3 totals 15 residues. V lost 5 bases, J lost 3 bases, and 16 bases lay in between. Germline loops: CDR1 MNHEY, CDR2 SMNVEV (reference sequence). TCRdb reanalysed the reads using MiXCR and keeps one entry per CDR3 protein. Here the sample spans 650,000 to 850,000 distinct CDR3 sequences, under 35% being singletons. The clonotype originates from a human donor in good health (CMV status not recorded). Some clones in this sample may be carry-over from other donors' samples. Sequencing was performed on cultured CD8+ T cells from PBMCs, taken from culture after CMV antigen stimulation. This chain joins TRBV27 and TRBJ1-1, with D possibly TRBD1 on 5 matching bases. In DNA form, the CDR3 reads TGTGCCAGCAGTCCCGGGTCGTCAGGGTACACTGAAGCTTTCTTT. Translation gives CASSPGSSGYTEAFF.